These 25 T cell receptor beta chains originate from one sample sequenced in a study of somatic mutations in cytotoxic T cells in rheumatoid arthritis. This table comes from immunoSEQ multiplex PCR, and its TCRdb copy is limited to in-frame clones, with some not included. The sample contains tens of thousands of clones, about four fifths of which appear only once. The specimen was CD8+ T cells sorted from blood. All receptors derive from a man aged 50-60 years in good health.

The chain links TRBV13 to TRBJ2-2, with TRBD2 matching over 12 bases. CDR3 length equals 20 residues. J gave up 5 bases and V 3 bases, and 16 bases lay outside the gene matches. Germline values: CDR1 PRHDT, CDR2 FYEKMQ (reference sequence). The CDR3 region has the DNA TGTGCCAGCAGCTTTCAGTTCGCTAGCGGGAGGGCCGTGCGGACCGGGGAGCTGTTTTTT. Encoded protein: CASSFQFASGRAVRTGELFF.

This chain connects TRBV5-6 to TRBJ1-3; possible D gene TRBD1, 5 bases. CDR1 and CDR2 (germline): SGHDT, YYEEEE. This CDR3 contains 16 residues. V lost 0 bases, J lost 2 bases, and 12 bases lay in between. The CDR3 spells CASSLAVTAAGNTIYF. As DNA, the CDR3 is TGTGCCAGCAGCTTGGCCGTGACAGCCGCTGGAAACACCATATATTTT.

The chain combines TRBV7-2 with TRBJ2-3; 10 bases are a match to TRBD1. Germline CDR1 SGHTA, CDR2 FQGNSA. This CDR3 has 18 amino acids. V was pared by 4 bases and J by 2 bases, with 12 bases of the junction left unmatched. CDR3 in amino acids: CASSSPPEGQGNTDTQYF. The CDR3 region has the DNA TGTGCCAGCAGCTCCCCCCCTGAGGGACAGGGGAACACAGATACGCAGTATTTT.

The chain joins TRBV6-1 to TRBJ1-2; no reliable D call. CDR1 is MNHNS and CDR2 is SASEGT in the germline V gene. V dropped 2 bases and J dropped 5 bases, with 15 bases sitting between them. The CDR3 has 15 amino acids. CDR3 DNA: TGTGCCAGCAGTGAATCTGTACTCTTAAGATATGGCTACACCTTC. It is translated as CASSESVLLRYGYTF.

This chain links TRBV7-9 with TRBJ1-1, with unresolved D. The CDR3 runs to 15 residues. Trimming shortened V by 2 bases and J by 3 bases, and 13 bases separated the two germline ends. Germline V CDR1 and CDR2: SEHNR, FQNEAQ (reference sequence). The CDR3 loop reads CASSLRTLGDTEAFF. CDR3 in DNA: TGTGCCAGCAGCTTAAGAACTCTTGGGGACACTGAAGCTTTCTTT.

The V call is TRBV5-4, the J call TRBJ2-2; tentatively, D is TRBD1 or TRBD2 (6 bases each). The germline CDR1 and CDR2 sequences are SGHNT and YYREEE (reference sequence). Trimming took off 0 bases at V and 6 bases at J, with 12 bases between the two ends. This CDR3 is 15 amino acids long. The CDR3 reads CASSLGRGLAGELFF. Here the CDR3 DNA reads TGTGCCAGCAGCTTGGGGAGGGGGTTGGCCGGGGAGCTGTTTTTT.

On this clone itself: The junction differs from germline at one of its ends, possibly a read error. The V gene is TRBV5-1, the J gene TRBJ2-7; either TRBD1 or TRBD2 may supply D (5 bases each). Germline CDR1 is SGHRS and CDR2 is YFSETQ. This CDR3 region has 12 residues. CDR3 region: CASSLDVRDRSF. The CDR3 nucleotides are TGCGCCAGCAGCTTGGATGTTCGGGACCGCTCTTTC.

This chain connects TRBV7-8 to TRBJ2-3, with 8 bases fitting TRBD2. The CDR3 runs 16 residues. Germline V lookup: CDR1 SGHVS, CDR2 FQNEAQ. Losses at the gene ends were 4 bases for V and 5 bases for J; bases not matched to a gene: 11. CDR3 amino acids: CASSSWRDSGIDTQYF. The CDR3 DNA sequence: TGTGCCAGCAGCTCCTGGCGGGATAGCGGGATAGATACGCAGTATTTT. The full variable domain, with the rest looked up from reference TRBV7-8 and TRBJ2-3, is GAGVSQSPRYKVAKRGQDVALRCDPISGHVSLFWYQQALGQGPEFLTYFQNEAQLDKSGLPSDRFFAERPEGSVSTLKIQRTQQEDSAVYLCASSSWRDSGIDTQYFGPGTRLTVL.

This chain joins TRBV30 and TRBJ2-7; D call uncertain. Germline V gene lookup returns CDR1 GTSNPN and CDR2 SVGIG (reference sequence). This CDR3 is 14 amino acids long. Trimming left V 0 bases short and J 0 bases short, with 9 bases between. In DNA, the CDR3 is TGTGCCTGGAGTGTACGAGGCAGCTCCTACGAGCAGTACTTC. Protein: CAWSVRGSSYEQYF. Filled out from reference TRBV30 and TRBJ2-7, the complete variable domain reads SQTIHQWPATLVQPVGSPLSLECTVEGTSNPNLYWYRQAAGRGLQLLFYSVGIGQISSEVPQNLSASRPQDRQFILSSKKLLLSDSGFYLCAWSVRGSSYEQYFGPGTRLTVT.

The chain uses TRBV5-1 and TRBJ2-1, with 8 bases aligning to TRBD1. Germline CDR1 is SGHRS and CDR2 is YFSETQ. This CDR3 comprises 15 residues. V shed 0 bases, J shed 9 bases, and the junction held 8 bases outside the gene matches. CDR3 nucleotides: TGCGCCAGCAGCTTGGAGGGACAGGACCTCGGTGAGCAGTTCTTC. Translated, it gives CASSLEGQDLGEQFF.

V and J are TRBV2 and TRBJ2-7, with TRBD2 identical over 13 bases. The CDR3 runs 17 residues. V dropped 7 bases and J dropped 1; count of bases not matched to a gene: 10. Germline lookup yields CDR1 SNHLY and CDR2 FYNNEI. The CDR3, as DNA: TGTGCCAGCAAGTTGACTAGCGGGAGGCGTGCTTCCTACGAGCAGTACTTC. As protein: CASKLTSGRRASYEQYF.

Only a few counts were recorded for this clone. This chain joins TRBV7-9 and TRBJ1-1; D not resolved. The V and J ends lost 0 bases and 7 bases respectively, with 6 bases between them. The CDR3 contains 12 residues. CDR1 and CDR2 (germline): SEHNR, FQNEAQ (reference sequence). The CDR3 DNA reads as TGTGCCAGCAGCTTAGCTGGCGGTGAAGCTTTCTTT. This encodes CASSLAGGEAFF.

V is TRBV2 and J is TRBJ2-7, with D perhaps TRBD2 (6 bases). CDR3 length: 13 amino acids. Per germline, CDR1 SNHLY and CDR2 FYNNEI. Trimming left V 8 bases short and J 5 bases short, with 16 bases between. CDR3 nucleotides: TGTGCCAGCGGCGGGAAATTGCGGGACGAGCAGTACTTC. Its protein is CASGGKLRDEQYF.

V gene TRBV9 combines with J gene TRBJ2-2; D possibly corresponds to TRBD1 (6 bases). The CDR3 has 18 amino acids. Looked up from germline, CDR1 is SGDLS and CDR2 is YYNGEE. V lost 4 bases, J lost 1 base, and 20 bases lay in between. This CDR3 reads CASSSSWGQSGNTGELFF. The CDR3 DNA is TGTGCCAGCAGCTCCTCATGGGGGCAGTCAGGGAACACCGGGGAGCTGTTTTTT.

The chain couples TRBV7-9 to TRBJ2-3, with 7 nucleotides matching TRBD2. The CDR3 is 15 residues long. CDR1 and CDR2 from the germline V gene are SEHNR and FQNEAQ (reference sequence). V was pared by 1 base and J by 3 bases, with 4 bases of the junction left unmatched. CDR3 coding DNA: TGTGCCAGCAGCTTAGTTGGGAGGGTTACAGATACGCAGTATTTT. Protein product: CASSLVGRVTDTQYF.

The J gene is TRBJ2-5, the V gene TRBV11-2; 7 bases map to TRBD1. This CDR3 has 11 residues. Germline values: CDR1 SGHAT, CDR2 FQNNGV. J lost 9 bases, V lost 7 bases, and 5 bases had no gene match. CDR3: CASTLTGPQYF. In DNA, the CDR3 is TGTGCCAGCACCTTGACAGGGCCCCAGTACTTC.

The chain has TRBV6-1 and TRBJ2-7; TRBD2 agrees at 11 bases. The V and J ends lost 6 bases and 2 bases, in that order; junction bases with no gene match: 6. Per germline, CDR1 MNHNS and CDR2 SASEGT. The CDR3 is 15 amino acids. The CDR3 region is CASSPGLAETYEQYF. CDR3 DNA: TGTGCCAGCAGCCCGGGACTAGCGGAGACCTACGAGCAGTACTTC.

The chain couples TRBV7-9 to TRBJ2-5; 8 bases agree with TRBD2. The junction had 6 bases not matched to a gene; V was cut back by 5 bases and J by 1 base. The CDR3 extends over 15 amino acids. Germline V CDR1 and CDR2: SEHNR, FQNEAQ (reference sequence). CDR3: CASSGRRGGQETQYF. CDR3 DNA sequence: TGTGCCAGCAGCGGACGTCGGGGGGGCCAAGAGACCCAGTACTTC.

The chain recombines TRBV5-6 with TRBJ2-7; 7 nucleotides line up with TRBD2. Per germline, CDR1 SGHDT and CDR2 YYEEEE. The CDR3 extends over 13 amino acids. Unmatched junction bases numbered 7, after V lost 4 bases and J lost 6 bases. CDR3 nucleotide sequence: TGTGCCAGCAGCCGAGGGACTACCGGCGAGCAGTACTTC. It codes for CASSRGTTGEQYF.

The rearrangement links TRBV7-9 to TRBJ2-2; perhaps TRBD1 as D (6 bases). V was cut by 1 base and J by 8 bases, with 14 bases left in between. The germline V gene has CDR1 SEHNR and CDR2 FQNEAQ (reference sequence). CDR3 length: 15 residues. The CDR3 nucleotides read TGTGCCAGCAGCTTAGAAGCAGGGGCTCGGGGGGAGCTGTTTTTT. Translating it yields CASSLEAGARGELFF. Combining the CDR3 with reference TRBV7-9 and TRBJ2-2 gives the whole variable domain DTGVSQNPRHKITKRGQNVTFRCDPISEHNRLYWYRQTLGQGPEFLTYFQNEAQLEKSRLLSDRFSAERPKGSFSTLEIQRTEQGDSAMYLCASSLEAGARGELFFGEGSRLTVL.

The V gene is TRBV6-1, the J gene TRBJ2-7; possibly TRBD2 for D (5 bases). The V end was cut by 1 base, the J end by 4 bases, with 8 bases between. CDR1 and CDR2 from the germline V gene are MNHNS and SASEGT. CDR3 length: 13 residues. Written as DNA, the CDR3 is TGTGCCAGCAGTGAAGTTGGAGGATACGAGCAGTACTTC. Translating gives CASSEVGGYEQYF.

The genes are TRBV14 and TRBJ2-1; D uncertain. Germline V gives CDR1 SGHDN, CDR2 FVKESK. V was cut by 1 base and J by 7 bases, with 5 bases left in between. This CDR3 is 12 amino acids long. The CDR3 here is CASSQVMNEQFF. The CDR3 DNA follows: TGTGCCAGCAGCCAAGTGATGAATGAGCAGTTCTTC.

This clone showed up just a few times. The CDR3, as DNA: TGTGCCAGCAGTGAGTTGGCGGGAGGATTATCTGGAAACACCATATATTTT. This gives the protein CASSELAGGLSGNTIYF. The chain combines TRBV6-1 with TRBJ1-3; D remains unclear. The germline gives CDR1 MNHNS, CDR2 SASEGT. CDR3 length: 17 residues. V shed 3 bases and J shed 1 base, with 16 bases lying between them.

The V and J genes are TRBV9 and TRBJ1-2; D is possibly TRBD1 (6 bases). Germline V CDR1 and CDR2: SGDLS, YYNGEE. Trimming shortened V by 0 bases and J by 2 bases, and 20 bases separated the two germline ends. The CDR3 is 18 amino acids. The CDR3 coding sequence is TGTGCCAGCAGCGTAGCTTTATCTCGGGGGGGCGAGAACTATGGCTACACCTTC. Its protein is CASSVALSRGGENYGYTF. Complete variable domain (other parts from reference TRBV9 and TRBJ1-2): DSGVTQTPKHLITATGQRVTLRCSPRSGDLSVYWYQQSLDQGLQFLIQYYNGEERAKGNILERFSAQQFPDLHSELNLSSLELGDSALYFCASSVALSRGGENYGYTFGSGTRLTVV.

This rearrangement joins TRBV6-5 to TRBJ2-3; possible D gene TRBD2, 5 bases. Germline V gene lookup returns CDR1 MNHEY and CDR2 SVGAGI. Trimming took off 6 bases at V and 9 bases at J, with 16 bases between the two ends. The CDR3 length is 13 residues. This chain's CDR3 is CASSSGNRGTQYF. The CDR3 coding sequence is TGTGCCAGCAGCAGCGGCAACCGGGGAACGCAGTATTTT.